The present entry profiles one T cell receptor (beta chain) with its context. Its antigen is not yet known. Qualities for individual bases were not recorded, and no much larger clone is one base off. This sample's time point label indicates: week 5, during vaccination. Each vaccine dose was 300 ug of a 20-mer mutant IDH1 peptide in Montanide, given subcutaneously with topical imiquimod. Donors had newly diagnosed WHO grade 3 or 4 IDH1-mutant astrocytomas with loss of nuclear ATRX. The samples were drawn from NOA16, a multicentre, single-arm, open-label phase I trial in Germany that tested a mutant IDH1 peptide vaccine in humans for the first time. Genomic DNA for TCRB sequencing was isolated from EDTA blood with the DNeasy Blood and Tissue Kit. Library prep was done by the immunoSEQ multiplex PCR assay. The hsTCRB Kit was used according to the manufacturer's protocol to amplify rearranged TCR beta chain sequences. Sequencing of TCRB libraries was carried out on an Illumina MiSeq. Per the original workflow: Demultiplexing, trimming and gene mapping were performed with the kit vendor's proprietary platform. TCRdb retrieved this table from immuneACCESS and kept in-frame rearrangements only. Not all clones are present; in checked studies, unresolved V genes account for under half, and no reason is known for the remainder. For V, J and clone size, that table is used; D and trimming come from the DNA. The sample contains about 36,000 clones, roughly 76% of them found a single time. About 12% of the sample is in the top ten clones.

This specimen comes from a study of a mutant IDH1 vaccine in newly diagnosed glioma (dated by TCRdb to the early 2020s). For context, the study as a whole: Patients received eight vaccinations in weeks 1, 3, 5, 7, 11, 15, 19 and 23, corresponding to visits V03 through V10. Vaccination was initiated 4-6 weeks after radiotherapy alone, or concurrently with temozolomide cycles in the chemotherapy-containing groups. The approximately 29 treated patients were around 60% male and roughly 40% female, with a mean age of about 43 years. Before enrollment, patients had received standard therapy of radiotherapy alone, temozolomide alone, or radiochemotherapy with temozolomide; most received the combination. Peripheral blood samples were drawn at six visits, namely V03 (baseline), V05, V07, V10, V12 and V13. Longitudinal TCRB deep sequencing was performed for about two dozen treated patients wherever samples were available for exploratory analyses.

Study-wide conclusions, independent of this receptor: The authors stated that sample limitations prevented analyses of patient blood samples from being reproduced. Selection of PBMC samples for TCRB deep sequencing was based on availability. Pseudoprogression seemed to be unrelated to changes in the top peripheral T cell clonotypes found by TCRB sequencing. Immune responses induced by the vaccine were seen in roughly 95% of patients across multiple MHC alleles.

The CDR3 runs 17 residues from the cysteine to the phenylalanine. Only CDR3 DNA is held: 51 bases, read in frame from base 1. V lost 7 bases and J lost 6 bases, and the count of bases not matched to a germline gene is 18. CDR1 and CDR2, per the germline V gene, are SGHTA and FQGNSA. This sample comprised PBMCs, obtained from a glioma patient whose treatment included an IDH1 peptide vaccine. The sequence came from a man aged 45-65 years with glioma. The V and J genes are TRBV7-2 and TRBJ1-2, with TRBD1 matching 9 junction bases. The nucleotide sequence is TGTGCCAGCACCCCATCCGGGACAGGGCTCGGGGAGGATGGCTACACCTTC. The encoded protein is CASTPSGTGLGEDGYTF.